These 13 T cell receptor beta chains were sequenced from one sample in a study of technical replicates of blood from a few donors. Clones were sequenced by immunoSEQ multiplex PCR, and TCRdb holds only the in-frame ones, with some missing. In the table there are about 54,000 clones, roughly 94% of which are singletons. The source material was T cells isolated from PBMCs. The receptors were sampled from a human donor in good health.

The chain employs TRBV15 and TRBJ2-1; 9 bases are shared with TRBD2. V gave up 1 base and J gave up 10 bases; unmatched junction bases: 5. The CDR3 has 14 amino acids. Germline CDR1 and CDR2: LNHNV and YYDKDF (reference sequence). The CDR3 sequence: CATSRVLAGREQFF. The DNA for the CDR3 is TGTGCCACCAGCAGAGTCCTAGCGGGGAGAGAGCAGTTCTTC.

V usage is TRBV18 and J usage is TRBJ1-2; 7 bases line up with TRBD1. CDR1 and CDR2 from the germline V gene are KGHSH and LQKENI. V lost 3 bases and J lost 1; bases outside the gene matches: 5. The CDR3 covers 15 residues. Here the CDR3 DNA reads TGTGCCAGCTCACCGACAGGGACGATTAACTATGGCTACACCTTC. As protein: CASSPTGTINYGYTF. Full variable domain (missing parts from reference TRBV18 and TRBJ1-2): NAGVMQNPRHLVRRRGQEARLRCSPMKGHSHVYWYRQLPEEGLKFMVYLQKENIIDESGMPKERFSAEFPKEGPSILRIQQVVRGDSAAYFCASSPTGTINYGYTFGSGTRLTVV.

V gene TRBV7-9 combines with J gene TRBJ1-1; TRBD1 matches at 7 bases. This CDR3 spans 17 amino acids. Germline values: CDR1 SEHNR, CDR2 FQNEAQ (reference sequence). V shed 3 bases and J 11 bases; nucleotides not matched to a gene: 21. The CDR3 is CASSLVGRRGLDTAAFF. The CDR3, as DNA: TGTGCCAGCAGCTTGGTTGGACGCAGGGGGTTAGACACTGCTGCTTTCTTT.

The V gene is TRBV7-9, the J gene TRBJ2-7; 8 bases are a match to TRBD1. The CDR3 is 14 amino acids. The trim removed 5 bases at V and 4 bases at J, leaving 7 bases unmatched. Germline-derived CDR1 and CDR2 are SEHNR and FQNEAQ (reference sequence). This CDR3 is CASSSRDRRYEQYF. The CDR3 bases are TGTGCCAGCAGCAGCCGGGACAGGCGTTACGAGCAGTACTTC. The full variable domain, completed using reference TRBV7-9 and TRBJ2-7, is DTGVSQNPRHKITKRGQNVTFRCDPISEHNRLYWYRQTLGQGPEFLTYFQNEAQLEKSRLLSDRFSAERPKGSFSTLEIQRTEQGDSAMYLCASSSRDRRYEQYFGPGTRLTVT.

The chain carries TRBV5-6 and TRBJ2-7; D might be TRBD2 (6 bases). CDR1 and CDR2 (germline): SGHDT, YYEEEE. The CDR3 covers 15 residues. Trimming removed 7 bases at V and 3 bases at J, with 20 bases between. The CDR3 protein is CASADLGEDHYEQYF. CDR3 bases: TGTGCCAGCGCAGACCTGGGGGAGGATCACTACGAGCAGTACTTC.

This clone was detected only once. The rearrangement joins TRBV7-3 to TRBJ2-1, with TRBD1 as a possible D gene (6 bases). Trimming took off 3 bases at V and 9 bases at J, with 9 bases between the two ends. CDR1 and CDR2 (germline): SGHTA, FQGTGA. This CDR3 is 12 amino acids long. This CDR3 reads CASSFRGGEQFF. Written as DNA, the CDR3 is TGTGCCAGCAGCTTCAGGGGTGGTGAGCAGTTCTTC.

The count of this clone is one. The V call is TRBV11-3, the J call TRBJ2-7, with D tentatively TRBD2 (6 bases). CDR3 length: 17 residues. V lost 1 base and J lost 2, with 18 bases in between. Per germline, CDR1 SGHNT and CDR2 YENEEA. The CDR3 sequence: CASSLVWGDPATYEQYF. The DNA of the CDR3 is TGTGCCAGCAGCTTAGTTTGGGGGGATCCCGCAACCTACGAGCAGTACTTC.

CDR3 DNA: TGTGCCAGCAGCTTATTTTTCTTTGAGGCAAAATCAAGGAGAGATACGCAGTATTTT. This translates into CASSLFFFEAKSRRDTQYF. The chain has TRBV7-9 and TRBJ2-3, with D hard to call. V lost 2 bases to trimming and J lost 5 bases, with 26 bases between them. CDR1 and CDR2 (germline): SEHNR, FQNEAQ (reference sequence). The CDR3 is made up of 19 amino acids.

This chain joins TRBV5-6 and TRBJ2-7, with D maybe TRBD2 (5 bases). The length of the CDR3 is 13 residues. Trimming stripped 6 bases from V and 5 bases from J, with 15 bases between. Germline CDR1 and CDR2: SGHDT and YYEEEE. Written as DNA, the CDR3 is TGTGCCAGCAACCCGTTAAACGGGGACGAGCAGTACTTC. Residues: CASNPLNGDEQYF.

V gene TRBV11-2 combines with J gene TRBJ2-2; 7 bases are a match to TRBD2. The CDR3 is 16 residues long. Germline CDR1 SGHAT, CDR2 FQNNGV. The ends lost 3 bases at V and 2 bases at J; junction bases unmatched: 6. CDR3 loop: CASSFGAGVNTGELFF. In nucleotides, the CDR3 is TGTGCCAGCAGCTTTGGGGCGGGAGTAAACACCGGGGAGCTGTTTTTT. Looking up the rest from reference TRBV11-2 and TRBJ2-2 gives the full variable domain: EAGVAQSPRYKIIEKRQSVAFWCNPISGHATLYWYQQILGQGPKLLIQFQNNGVVDDSQLPKDRFSAERLKGVDSTLKIQPAKLEDSAVYLCASSFGAGVNTGELFFGEGSRLTVL.

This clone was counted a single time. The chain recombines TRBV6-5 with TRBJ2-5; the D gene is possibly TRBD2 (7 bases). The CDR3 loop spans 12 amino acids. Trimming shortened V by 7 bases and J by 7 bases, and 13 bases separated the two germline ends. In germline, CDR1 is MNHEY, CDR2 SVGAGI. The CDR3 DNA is TGTGCCAGCACCACTAGGGGGGGGACCCAGTACTTC. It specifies CASTTRGGTQYF.

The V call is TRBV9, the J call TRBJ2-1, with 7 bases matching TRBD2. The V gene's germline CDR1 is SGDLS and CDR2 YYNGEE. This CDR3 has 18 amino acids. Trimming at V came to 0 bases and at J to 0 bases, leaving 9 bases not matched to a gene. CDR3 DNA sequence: TGTGCCAGCAGCGTAGATTGGGTGGGGGGGAGCTCCTACAATGAGCAGTTCTTC. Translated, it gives CASSVDWVGGSSYNEQFF.

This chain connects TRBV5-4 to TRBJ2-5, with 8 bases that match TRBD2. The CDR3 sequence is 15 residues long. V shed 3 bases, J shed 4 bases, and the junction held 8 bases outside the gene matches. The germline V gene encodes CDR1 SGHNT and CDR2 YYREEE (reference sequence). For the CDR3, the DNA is TGTGCCAGCAGCTCCGTCGAGCGGGGGCTAGAGACCCAGTACTTC. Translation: CASSSVERGLETQYF.